This is a list of T cell receptor beta chains from one sample in a study of blood T cells in healthy people across ages. Each CDR3 protein is one row after TCRdb ran MiXCR on the 5' RACE reads. The sample contains around 2 million distinct CDR3 sequences, 30% to 40% of which appear only once. The sample taken for sequencing was blood. The receptors come from a human donor in good health. CDR3s include the opening cysteine and the closing phenylalanine or tryptophan. Fields, in order: clone size, D gene, J gene, V gene, CDR3 protein, CDR3 DNA. A D gene is named only where the DNA matches it firmly. Part of the rows lack a size; the others show once, few, many or a class for expanded clones.

abundance: NA; d_gene: TRBD2; j_gene: TRBJ2-7; v_gene: TRBV7-2; CDR3aa: CASSPLAGRAYEQYF; CDR3nt: TGTGCCAGCAGTCCACTAGCGGGCCGAGCCTACGAGCAGTACTTC
abundance: NA; d_gene: NA; j_gene: TRBJ2-5; v_gene: TRBV5-1; CDR3aa: CASSLDPLTTKNTQYF; CDR3nt: TGCGCCAGCAGCTTGGACCCGCTAACGACCAAAAACACCCAGTACTTC
abundance: NA; d_gene: TRBD1; j_gene: TRBJ1-2; v_gene: TRBV2; CDR3aa: CASSAYRDSNYGYTF; CDR3nt: TGTGCCAGCAGTGCCTACCGGGACAGTAACTATGGCTACACCTTC
abundance: NA; d_gene: NA; j_gene: TRBJ1-2; v_gene: TRBV3-1; CDR3aa: CASSQMDGYTF; CDR3nt: TGTGCCAGCAGCCAAATGGATGGCTACACCTTC
abundance: few; d_gene: NA; j_gene: TRBJ2-6; v_gene: TRBV28; CDR3aa: CASSLFGVRSGANVLTF; CDR3nt: TGTGCCAGCAGTTTATTCGGGGTCCGCTCTGGGGCCAACGTCCTGACTTTC
abundance: NA; d_gene: NA; j_gene: TRBJ1-6; v_gene: TRBV6-1; CDR3aa: CASSESGGGRGYNSPLHF; CDR3nt: TGTGCCAGCAGTGAAAGTGGGGGAGGGAGGGGGTATAATTCACCCCTCCACTTT
abundance: NA; d_gene: NA; j_gene: TRBJ1-1; v_gene: TRBV10-3; CDR3aa: CATGSGVNTEAFF; CDR3nt: TGTGCCACCGGCTCGGGGGTGAACACTGAAGCTTTCTTT
abundance: once; d_gene: NA; j_gene: TRBJ1-5; v_gene: TRBV7-2; CDR3aa: CASSLSWRNQPQHF; CDR3nt: TGTGCCAGCAGCTTATCGTGGCGCAATCAGCCCCAGCATTTT
abundance: NA; d_gene: TRBD2; j_gene: TRBJ2-5; v_gene: TRBV6-6; CDR3aa: CASSYLLAGGRETQYF; CDR3nt: TGTGCCAGCAGTTACTTACTAGCGGGGGGGAGGGAGACCCAGTACTTC
abundance: few; d_gene: NA; j_gene: TRBJ2-5; v_gene: TRBV7-2; CDR3aa: CASSRQFGTQYF; CDR3nt: TGTGCCAGCAGCCGACAATTTGGGACCCAGTACTTC
abundance: NA; d_gene: TRBD1; j_gene: TRBJ2-6; v_gene: TRBV4-1; CDR3aa: CASSLDPTGQGARGANVLTF; CDR3nt: TGCGCCAGCAGCCTAGACCCAACGGGACAGGGGGCGCGTGGGGCCAACGTCCTGACTTTC
abundance: NA; d_gene: NA; j_gene: TRBJ2-5; v_gene: TRBV21-1; CDR3aa: CASSRTGGWYQETQYF; CDR3nt: TGTGCCAGCAGCAGGACAGGGGGTTGGTACCAAGAGACCCAGTACTTC
abundance: NA; d_gene: NA; j_gene: TRBJ2-1; v_gene: TRBV7-9; CDR3aa: CASSHPLVNNEQFF; CDR3nt: TGTGCCAGCAGCCACCCTCTAGTGAACAATGAGCAGTTCTTC
abundance: few; d_gene: TRBD1; j_gene: TRBJ2-7; v_gene: TRBV7-2; CDR3aa: CASSAAQGNYEQYF; CDR3nt: TGTGCCAGCAGCGCCGCACAGGGGAACTACGAGCAGTACTTC
abundance: NA; d_gene: TRBD1; j_gene: TRBJ1-2; v_gene: TRBV6-5; CDR3aa: CASRLGTGLYGYTF; CDR3nt: TGTGCCAGCAGACTTGGGACAGGGTTATATGGCTACACCTTC
abundance: few; d_gene: NA; j_gene: TRBJ2-4; v_gene: TRBV29-1; CDR3aa: CSVGGGAKNTQYF; CDR3nt: TGCAGCGTCGGCGGAGGGGCCAAAAACACTCAGTACTTC
abundance: NA; d_gene: NA; j_gene: TRBJ2-3; v_gene: TRBV24-1; CDR3aa: CATGDPGENTDTQYF; CDR3nt: TGTGCCACCGGAGATCCAGGGGAAAACACAGATACGCAGTATTTT
abundance: NA; d_gene: TRBD1; j_gene: TRBJ1-2; v_gene: TRBV27; CDR3aa: CASGMGQGRRDYTF; CDR3nt: TGTGCCAGCGGTATGGGACAGGGAAGACGCGACTACACCTTC
abundance: few; d_gene: TRBD1; j_gene: TRBJ1-2; v_gene: TRBV7-8; CDR3aa: CASSRQGGVNYGYTF; CDR3nt: TGTGCCAGCAGCCGTCAGGGGGGAGTTAACTATGGCTACACCTTC
abundance: NA; d_gene: NA; j_gene: TRBJ2-5; v_gene: TRBV2; CDR3aa: CASSEPEETQYF; CDR3nt: TGTGCCAGCAGTGAACCAGAAGAGACCCAGTACTTC
abundance: NA; d_gene: NA; j_gene: TRBJ2-4; v_gene: TRBV12-3/TRBV12-4; CDR3aa: CASSSTLQINEQYF; CDR3nt: TGTGCCAGCAGTTCTACCCTACAGATTAATGAGCAGTACTTC
abundance: few; d_gene: NA; j_gene: TRBJ2-2; v_gene: TRBV7-6; CDR3aa: CASSLLRSELMTGELFF; CDR3nt: TGTGCCAGCAGCTTGTTAAGGTCCGAGCTAATGACCGGGGAGCTGTTTTTT
abundance: many; d_gene: TRBD1; j_gene: TRBJ1-2; v_gene: TRBV5-1; CDR3aa: CASSRGQGIDGYTF; CDR3nt: TGTGCCAGCAGCCGTGGACAGGGGATAGATGGCTACACCTTC
abundance: NA; d_gene: TRBD1; j_gene: TRBJ2-3; v_gene: TRBV28; CDR3aa: CASSFPGQGEDTQYF; CDR3nt: TGTGCCAGCAGTTTTCCGGGACAGGGTGAGGATACGCAGTATTTT
abundance: NA; d_gene: TRBD2; j_gene: TRBJ2-1; v_gene: TRBV20-1; CDR3aa: CSASSQSGGLAYNEQFF; CDR3nt: TGCAGTGCTAGTTCTCAATCGGGGGGGCTCGCCTACAATGAGCAGTTCTTC
abundance: few; d_gene: NA; j_gene: TRBJ2-5; v_gene: TRBV7-2; CDR3aa: CASSPQRSESRETQYF; CDR3nt: TGTGCCAGCAGCCCCCAAAGATCAGAGAGCAGGGAGACCCAGTACTTC
abundance: few; d_gene: TRBD2; j_gene: TRBJ2-1; v_gene: TRBV15; CDR3aa: CATSSTAGGARDEQFF; CDR3nt: TGTGCCACCAGCAGCACTGCGGGGGGCGCTAGGGATGAGCAGTTCTTC
abundance: NA; d_gene: TRBD1; j_gene: TRBJ1-2; v_gene: TRBV15; CDR3aa: CATSRARTGGNYGYTF; CDR3nt: TGTGCCACCAGCAGGGCCCGGACAGGGGGTAACTATGGCTACACCTTC
abundance: NA; d_gene: NA; j_gene: TRBJ1-2; v_gene: TRBV12-3/TRBV12-4; CDR3aa: CASSFSREGYYTF; CDR3nt: TGTGCCAGCAGTTTTTCAAGGGAAGGGTACTACACCTTC